Listed below are T cell receptor beta chains from one sample, sequenced in a study of CD8 T cells in Susac syndrome. A single record per CDR3 protein comes from TCRdb applying MiXCR to the immunoSEQ multiplex PCR reads. Of 150,000 or so distinct CDR3 sequences listed, about 94% are singletons. The material sequenced was CD4+ T cells from PBMCs. These receptors were obtained from a human donor in good health. CDR3s include the opening cysteine and the closing phenylalanine or tryptophan.

v_gene	CDR3aa
TRBV19	CASSSLFSGANVLTF
TRBV10-3	CAIRGGRENTEAFF
TRBV19	CASSTSGTGSYEQYF
TRBV5-4	CASSLKGAPDSPLHF
TRBV14	CASSQGALGRYGYTF
TRBV7-9	CASSLGPKPIYF
TRBV2	CASSETLTVAYEQYF
TRBV27	CASSSLGEAGTGELFF
TRBV19	CASSKLVTYEQYF
TRBV6-5	CASSYSRHSGAMGTPLHF
TRBV5-1	CASGTGTFNTEAFF
TRBV12-3/TRBV12-4	CASSPQLALSGNTIYF
TRBV5-6	CASTKGTAGGNQPQHF
TRBV20-1	CSARTAGTGDQPQHF
TRBV20-1	CSAPTGAYGYTF
TRBV20-1	CSAIYRRGYTF
TRBV6-5	CASSKTYTGGDEQYF
TRBV6-1	CASSEYSGDTEAFF
TRBV5-1	CASSPLTGTGSVGEQYF
TRBV20-1	CSAPRPGAGNTIYF
TRBV5-1	CASSGVEGSSYNEQFF
TRBV7-2	CASSWAGQRTTEAFF
TRBV3-1	CASSQVQRQAFF
TRBV7-9	CASSSTGGFSPLHF
TRBV4-2	CASSQDRASRQPQHF
TRBV5-5	CASSPGLAGGIGGELFF
TRBV6-1	CASSEVLAAYNEQFF
TRBV20-1	CSARAATGSGYGYTF
TRBV2	CASNRDGNNQPQHF
TRBV6-5	CASSERLGGYEQYF
TRBV29-1	CSVVGVAKNIQYF
TRBV2	CASSDIGSGANVLTF
TRBV5-1	CASSLSTPSTDTQYF
TRBV18	CASSSRQGDTDTQYF
TRBV7-2	CASRFDRGTGNTIYF
TRBV20-1	CSARVSGGNTEAFF
TRBV20-1	CSAPRPAEETQYF
TRBV7-3	CASSLVYTDTQYF
TRBV3-1	CASSRDSPTGEQYF
TRBV6-1	CASTPRGVPTTNEKLFF
TRBV12-3/TRBV12-4	CASSFRQGAGQETQYF
TRBV6-5	CASSYRTPGNEKLFF
TRBV29-1	CSVEFPGGHQPQHF
TRBV21-1	CASSPRRQESNTGELFF
TRBV6-1	CASSEAPGRADSPLHF
TRBV3-1	CASSQHGNTEAFF
TRBV20-1	CSARDNNVAGELFF